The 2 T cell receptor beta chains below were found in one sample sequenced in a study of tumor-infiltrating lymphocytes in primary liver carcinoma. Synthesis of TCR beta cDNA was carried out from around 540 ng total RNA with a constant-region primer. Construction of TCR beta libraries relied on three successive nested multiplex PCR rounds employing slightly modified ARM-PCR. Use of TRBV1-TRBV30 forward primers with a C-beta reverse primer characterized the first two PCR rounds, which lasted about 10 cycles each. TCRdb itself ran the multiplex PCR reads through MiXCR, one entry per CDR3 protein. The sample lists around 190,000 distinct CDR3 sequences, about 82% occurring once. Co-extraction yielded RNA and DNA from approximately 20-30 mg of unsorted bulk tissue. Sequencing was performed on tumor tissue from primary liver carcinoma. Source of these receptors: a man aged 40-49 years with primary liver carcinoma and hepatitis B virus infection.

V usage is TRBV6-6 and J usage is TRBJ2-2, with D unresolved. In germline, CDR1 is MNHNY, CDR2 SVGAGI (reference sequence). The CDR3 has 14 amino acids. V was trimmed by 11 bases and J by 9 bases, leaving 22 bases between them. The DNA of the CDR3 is TGTGCCGTCTCCGTCGCCCGAGTGACCAGGGAGCTGTTTTTT. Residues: CAVSVARVTRELFF.

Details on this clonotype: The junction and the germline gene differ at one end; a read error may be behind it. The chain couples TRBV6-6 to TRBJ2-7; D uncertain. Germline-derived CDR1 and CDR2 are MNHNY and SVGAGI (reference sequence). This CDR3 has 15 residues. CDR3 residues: CASSYSSVAPYEQYF. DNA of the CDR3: TGTGCCAGCAGCTACTCGTCGGTGGCTCCCTACGAGCAGTACTTC.